This TCR beta chain was recovered during a study of beta chain features in type 1 diabetes. Study-level findings and limits: Reduced insertions and increased deletions marked VDJ junctions in type 1 diabetes patients.

The isolated RNA, all of it, was reverse transcribed, so expressed TCRB transcripts were what got sequenced. Naive, central memory and regulatory T cell samples came to a mean of approximately 3.57 million reads. Some clones are missing from TCRdb's copy, which holds only in-frame ones; the method was immunoSEQ multiplex PCR. The table records under 300,000 clones, around 26% of them present only once. This clone was detected a few times. Its antigen is undetermined. The receptor was derived from a man aged 25-40 years in good health. What was sequenced was central memory CD4+ T cells from blood.

Here the CDR3 reads CASSPIELNSYNEQFF. In nucleotides, the CDR3 is TGTGCCAGCAGCCCCATCGAACTAAACTCCTACAATGAGCAGTTCTTC. The chain links TRBV7-9 to TRBJ2-1, with no clear D. Looked up from germline, CDR1 is SEHNR and CDR2 is FQNEAQ (reference sequence). V was shortened by 5 bases and J by 0 bases, with 14 bases between the two germline ends. The CDR3 is 16 residues long.